The present T cell receptor (beta chain) was sequenced within a study of molecular identifiers for immune sequencing clone quantification. The study's findings and limits: Clonotypes topping 20 RNA copies carried over 97% of effector molecules but under 1% of naive ones.

The table lists this clonotype with many counts. The antigen is undetermined. TCRdb used MiXCR to reprocess the PCR reads, holding one entry per CDR3 protein. The sample carries a few hundred thousand distinct CDR3 sequences, approximately 25% recorded once. Germline CDR1 reads DFQATT; CDR2 reads SNEGSKA (reference sequence). The CDR3 contains 17 residues. Trimming cost V 6 bases and J 2 bases; bases outside gene matches: 14. The TCR sequence derives from a human donor in good health. Some libraries in this study had Jurkat cell RNA spiked in. Sequenced sample: naive CD8+ T cells from blood, with Jurkat cell RNA spiked in. As for subset: FACS-sorted CD8+CD4-CCR7+CD45RA+ naive T cells. The chain uses TRBV20-1 and TRBJ2-3; 10 nucleotides agree with TRBD2. As DNA, the CDR3 is TGCAGTGCCATCAGGACTAGCGGAATCACGCACACAGATACGCAGTATTTT. Amino acids: CSAIRTSGITHTDTQYF.